This T cell receptor (beta chain) was observed in a study of shared clonotypes between healthy human individuals. A remark on this clone: What it binds is unknown.

V was clipped by 1 base and J by 8 bases, with 14 bases between them. CDR1 and CDR2 from the germline V gene are LNHNV and YYDKDF (reference sequence). The CDR3 runs 15 residues. Original processing notes: Owing to the provision of junction-only sequences devoid of quality scores by immunoSEQ, filtering differed. Some clones are missing from TCRdb's copy, which holds only in-frame ones; the method was immunoSEQ multiplex PCR. The V and J calls and clone size are taken from that table; D and trimming were inferred from the DNA. The sample holds 2 million to 2.5 million clones; about 93% are singletons and the top ten take roughly 1.7%. Only CD45RO-negative cells positively selected for CCR7 counted as naive CD8 cells, so terminally differentiated effector memory CD45RA+ cells were excluded. HIV-negative, healthy adults without recent acute infections or vaccinations were the donors. Points from the study as a whole: In this cohort, only blood was sampled, and tissue repertoires likely differ.

The sequence was collected from a man aged 18 to 29 in good health. Some clones in this sample may be carry-over from other donors' samples. The V call is TRBV15, the J call TRBJ1-4, with D tentatively TRBD1 (5 bases). Sequencing was carried out using naive CD8+ T cells from PBMCs. The CDR3 spells CATSRGAGRREKLFF. The CDR3, as DNA: TGTGCCACCAGCAGAGGGGCAGGGCGGAGGGAAAAACTGTTTTTT.